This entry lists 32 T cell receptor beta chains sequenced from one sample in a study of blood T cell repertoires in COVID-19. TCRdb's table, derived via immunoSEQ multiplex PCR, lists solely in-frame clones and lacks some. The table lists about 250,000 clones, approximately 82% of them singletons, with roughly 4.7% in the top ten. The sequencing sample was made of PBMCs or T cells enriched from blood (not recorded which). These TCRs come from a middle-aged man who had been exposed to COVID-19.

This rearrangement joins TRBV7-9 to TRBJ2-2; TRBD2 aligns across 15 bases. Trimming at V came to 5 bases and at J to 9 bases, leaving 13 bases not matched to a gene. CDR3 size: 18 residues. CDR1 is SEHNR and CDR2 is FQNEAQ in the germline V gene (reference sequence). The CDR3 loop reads CASSLTSGLAGGVRELFF. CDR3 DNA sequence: TGTGCCAGCAGCCTCACTTCGGGACTAGCGGGAGGTGTCCGGGAGCTGTTTTTT.

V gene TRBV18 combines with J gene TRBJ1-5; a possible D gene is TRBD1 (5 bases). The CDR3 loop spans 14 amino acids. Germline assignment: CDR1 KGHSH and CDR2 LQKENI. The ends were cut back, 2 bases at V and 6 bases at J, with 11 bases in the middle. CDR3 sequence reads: CASSPGGKSQPQHF. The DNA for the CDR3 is TGTGCCAGCTCACCAGGGGGGAAAAGTCAGCCCCAGCATTTT.

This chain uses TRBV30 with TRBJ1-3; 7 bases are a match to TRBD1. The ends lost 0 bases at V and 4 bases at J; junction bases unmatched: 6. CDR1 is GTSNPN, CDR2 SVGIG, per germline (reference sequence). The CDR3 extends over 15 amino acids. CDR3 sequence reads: CAWSVDRARGNTIYF. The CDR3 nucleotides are TGTGCCTGGAGTGTAGACAGGGCACGAGGAAACACCATATATTTT.

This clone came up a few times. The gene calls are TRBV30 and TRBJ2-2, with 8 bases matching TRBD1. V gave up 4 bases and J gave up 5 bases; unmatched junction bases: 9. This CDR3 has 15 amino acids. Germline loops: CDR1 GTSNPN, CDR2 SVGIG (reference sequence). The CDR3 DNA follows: TGTGCCTGGATCCCTTTGGGACAGGTAACCGGGGAGCTGTTTTTT. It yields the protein CAWIPLGQVTGELFF.

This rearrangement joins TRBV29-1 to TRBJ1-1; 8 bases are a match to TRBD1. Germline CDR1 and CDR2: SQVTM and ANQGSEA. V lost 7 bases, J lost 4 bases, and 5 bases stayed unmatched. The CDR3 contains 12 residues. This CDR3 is CSGGQGTTEAFF. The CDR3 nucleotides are TGCAGCGGAGGACAGGGTACCACTGAAGCTTTCTTT.

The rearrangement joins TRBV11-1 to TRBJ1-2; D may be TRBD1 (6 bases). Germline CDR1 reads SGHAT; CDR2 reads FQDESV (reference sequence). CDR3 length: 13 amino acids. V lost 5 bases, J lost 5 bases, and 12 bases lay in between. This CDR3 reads CASSAQGKYGYTF. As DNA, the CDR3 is TGTGCCAGCAGCGCACAGGGAAAGTATGGCTACACCTTC.

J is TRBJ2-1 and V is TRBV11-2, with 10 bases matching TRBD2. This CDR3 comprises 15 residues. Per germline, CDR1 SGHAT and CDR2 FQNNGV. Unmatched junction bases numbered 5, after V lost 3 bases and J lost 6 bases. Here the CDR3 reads CASSFLTSGTNEQFF. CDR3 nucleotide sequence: TGTGCCAGCAGCTTTTTAACTAGCGGGACCAATGAGCAGTTCTTC.

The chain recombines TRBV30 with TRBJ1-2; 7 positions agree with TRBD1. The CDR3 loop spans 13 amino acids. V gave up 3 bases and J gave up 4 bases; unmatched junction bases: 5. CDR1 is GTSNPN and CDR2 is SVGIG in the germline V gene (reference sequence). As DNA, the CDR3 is TGTGCCTGGAGACAGGGGACAGCCTATGGCTACACCTTC. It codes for CAWRQGTAYGYTF.

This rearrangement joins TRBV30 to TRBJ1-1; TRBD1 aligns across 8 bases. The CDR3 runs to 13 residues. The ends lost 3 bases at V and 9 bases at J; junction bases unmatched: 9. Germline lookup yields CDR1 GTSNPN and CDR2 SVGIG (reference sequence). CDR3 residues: CAWRQAGTGKAFF. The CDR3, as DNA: TGTGCCTGGAGGCAAGCCGGGACAGGAAAAGCTTTCTTT.

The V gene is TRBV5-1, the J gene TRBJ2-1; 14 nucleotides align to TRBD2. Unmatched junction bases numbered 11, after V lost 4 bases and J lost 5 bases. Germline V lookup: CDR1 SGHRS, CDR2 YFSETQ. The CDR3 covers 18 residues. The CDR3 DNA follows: TGCGCCAGCAGCCCCGGACTAGCGGGAGGCCCTCAAGACAATGAGCAGTTCTTC. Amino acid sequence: CASSPGLAGGPQDNEQFF.

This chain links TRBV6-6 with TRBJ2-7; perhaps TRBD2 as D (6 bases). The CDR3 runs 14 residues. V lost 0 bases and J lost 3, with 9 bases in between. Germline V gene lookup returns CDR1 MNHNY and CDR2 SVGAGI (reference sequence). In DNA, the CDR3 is TGTGCCAGCAGTTACTCGGAGGGAATCTACGAGCAGTACTTC. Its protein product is CASSYSEGIYEQYF.

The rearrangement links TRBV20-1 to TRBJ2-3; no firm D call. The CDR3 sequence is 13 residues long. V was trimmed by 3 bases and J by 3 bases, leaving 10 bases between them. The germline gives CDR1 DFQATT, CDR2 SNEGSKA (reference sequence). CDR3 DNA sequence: TGCAGTGCTAGTACCTCCGGGACAGATACGCAGTATTTT. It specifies CSASTSGTDTQYF.

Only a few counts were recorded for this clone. This CDR3 is CASSKRGTQETQYF. Here the CDR3 DNA reads TGTGCCAGCAGCAAGCGGGGTACCCAAGAGACCCAGTACTTC. The chain has TRBV13 and TRBJ2-5, with 7 positions matching TRBD2. The CDR3 totals 14 residues. V was pared by 5 bases and J by 1 base, with 4 bases of the junction left unmatched. Germline V lookup: CDR1 PRHDT, CDR2 FYEKMQ (reference sequence).

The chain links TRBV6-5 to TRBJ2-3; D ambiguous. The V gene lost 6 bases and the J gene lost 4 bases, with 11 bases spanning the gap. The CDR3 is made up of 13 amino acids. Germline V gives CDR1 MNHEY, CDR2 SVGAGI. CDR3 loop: CASRLTRPDTQYF. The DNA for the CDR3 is TGTGCCAGCAGACTAACCCGTCCAGATACGCAGTATTTT.

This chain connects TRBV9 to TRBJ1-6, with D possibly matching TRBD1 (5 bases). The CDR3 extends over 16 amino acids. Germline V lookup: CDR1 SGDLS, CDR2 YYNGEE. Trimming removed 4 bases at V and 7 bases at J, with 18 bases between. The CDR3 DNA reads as TGTGCCAGCAGCTTCACTTCGGGACTGAACAATTCACCCCTCCACTTT. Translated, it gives CASSFTSGLNNSPLHF.

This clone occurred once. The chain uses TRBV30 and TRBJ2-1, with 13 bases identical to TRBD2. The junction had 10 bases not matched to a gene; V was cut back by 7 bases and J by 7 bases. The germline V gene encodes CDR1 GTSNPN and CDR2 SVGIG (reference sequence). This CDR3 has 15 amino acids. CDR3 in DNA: TGTGCCTCCCCGGGCACTAGCGGGAGGGAAAATGAGCAGTTCTTC. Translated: CASPGTSGRENEQFF.

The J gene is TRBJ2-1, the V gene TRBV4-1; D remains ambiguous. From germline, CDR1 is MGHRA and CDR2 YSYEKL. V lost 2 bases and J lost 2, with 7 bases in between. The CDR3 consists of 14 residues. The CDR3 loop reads CASSQLLAYNEQFF. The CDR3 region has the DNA TGCGCCAGCAGCCAACTGCTAGCCTACAATGAGCAGTTCTTC.

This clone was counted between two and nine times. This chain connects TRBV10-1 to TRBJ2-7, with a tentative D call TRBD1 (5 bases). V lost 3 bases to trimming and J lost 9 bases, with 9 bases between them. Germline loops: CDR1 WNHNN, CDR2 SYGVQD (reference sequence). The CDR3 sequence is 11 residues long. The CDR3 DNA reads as TGCGCCAGCAGTGACTATCAGGGGCAGTACTTC. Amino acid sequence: CASSDYQGQYF.

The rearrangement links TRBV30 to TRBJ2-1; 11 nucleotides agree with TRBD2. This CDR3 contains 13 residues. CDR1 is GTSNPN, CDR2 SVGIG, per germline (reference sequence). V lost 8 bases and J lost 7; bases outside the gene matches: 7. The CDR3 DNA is TGTGCCACAACGGGACTAGCGGATAATGAGCAGTTCTTC. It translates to CATTGLADNEQFF.

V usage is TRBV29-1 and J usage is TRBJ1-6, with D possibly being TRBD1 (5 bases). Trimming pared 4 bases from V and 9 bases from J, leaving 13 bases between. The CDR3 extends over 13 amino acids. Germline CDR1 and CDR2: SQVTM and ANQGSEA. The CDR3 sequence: CSVGAGPGSPLHF. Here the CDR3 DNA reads TGCAGCGTTGGTGCAGGGCCCGGTTCACCCCTCCACTTT.

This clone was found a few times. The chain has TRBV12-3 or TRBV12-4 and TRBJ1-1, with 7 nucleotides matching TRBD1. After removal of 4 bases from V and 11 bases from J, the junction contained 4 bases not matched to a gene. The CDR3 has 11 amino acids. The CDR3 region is CASSYRGSAFF. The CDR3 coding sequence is TGTGCCAGCAGTTACAGGGGTTCGGCTTTCTTT.

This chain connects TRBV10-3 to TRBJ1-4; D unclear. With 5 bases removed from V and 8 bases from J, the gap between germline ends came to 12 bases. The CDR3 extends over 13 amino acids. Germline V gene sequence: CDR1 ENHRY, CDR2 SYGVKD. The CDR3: CAISKPGGEKLFF. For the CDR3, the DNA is TGTGCCATCAGTAAACCAGGTGGAGAAAAACTGTTTTTT.

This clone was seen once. The CDR3 DNA sequence: TGTGCCAGCAGCGCAGGGGGAACGAACACTGAAGCTTTCTTT. Translated, it gives CASSAGGTNTEAFF. The rearrangement uses TRBV9 and TRBJ1-1, with 7 bases aligning to TRBD1. With 3 bases clipped from V and 1 base from J, the junction kept 3 bases outside the gene matches. This CDR3 comprises 14 residues. Germline V lookup: CDR1 SGDLS, CDR2 YYNGEE.

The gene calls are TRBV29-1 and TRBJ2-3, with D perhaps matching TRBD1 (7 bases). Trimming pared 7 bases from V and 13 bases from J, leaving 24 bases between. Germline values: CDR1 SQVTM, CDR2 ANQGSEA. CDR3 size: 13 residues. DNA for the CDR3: TGCAGCGGCTCAGAAGAGGCAGGGGGGACGAAGTATTTT. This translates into CSGSEEAGGTKYF.

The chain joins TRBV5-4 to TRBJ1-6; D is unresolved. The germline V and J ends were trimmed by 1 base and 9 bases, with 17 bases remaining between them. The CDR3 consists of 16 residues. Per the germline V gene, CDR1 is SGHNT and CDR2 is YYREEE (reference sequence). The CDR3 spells CASSLSGTGIISPLHF. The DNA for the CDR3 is TGTGCCAGCAGCTTGTCCGGTACGGGGATAATTTCACCCCTCCACTTT.

The CDR3 DNA reads as TGCAGCGTTGGGTTCGTACTGTGGAACACTGAAGCTTTCTTT. Its translation: CSVGFVLWNTEAFF. The J gene is TRBJ1-1, the V gene TRBV29-1; D is uncertain. Germline CDR1 and CDR2: SQVTM and ANQGSEA. This CDR3 is 14 amino acids long. Trimming cost V 4 bases and J 1 base, with 13 bases left between them.

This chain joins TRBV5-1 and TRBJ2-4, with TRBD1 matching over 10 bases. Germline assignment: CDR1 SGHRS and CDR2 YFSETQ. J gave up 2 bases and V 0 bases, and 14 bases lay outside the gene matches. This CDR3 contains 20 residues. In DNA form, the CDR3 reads TGCGCCAGCAGCTTGGCCGTACAAGGGGACAGGGGAAGGACCAAAAACATTCAGTACTTC. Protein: CASSLAVQGDRGRTKNIQYF.

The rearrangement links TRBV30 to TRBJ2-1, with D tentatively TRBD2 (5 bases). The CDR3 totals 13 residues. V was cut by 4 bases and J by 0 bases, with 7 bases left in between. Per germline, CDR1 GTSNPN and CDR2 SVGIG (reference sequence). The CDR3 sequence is CAWKRSSYNEQFF. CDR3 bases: TGTGCCTGGAAGCGGAGCTCCTACAATGAGCAGTTCTTC.

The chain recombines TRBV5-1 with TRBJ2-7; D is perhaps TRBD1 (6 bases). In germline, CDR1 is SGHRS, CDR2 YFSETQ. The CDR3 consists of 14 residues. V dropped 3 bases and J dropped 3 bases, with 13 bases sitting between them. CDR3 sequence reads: CASSWAGEGYEQYF. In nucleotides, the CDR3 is TGCGCCAGCAGCTGGGCAGGGGAAGGCTACGAGCAGTACTTC.

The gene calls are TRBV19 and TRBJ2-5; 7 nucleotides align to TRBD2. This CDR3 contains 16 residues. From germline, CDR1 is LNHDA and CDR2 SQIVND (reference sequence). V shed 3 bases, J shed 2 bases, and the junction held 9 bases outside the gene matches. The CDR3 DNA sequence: TGTGCCAGTAGTATCAGTGGGGGGGTAATGCAAGAGACCCAGTACTTC. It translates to CASSISGGVMQETQYF.

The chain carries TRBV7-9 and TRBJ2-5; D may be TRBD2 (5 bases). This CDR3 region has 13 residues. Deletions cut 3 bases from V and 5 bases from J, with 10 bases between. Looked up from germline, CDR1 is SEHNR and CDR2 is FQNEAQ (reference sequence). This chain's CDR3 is CASSFAGGETQYF. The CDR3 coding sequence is TGTGCCAGCAGCTTTGCGGGTGGGGAGACCCAGTACTTC.

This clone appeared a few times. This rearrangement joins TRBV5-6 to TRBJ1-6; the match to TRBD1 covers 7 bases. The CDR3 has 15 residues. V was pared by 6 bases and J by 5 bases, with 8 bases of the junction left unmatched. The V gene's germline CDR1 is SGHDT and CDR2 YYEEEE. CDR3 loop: CASTPTGSHNSPLHF. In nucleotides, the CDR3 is TGTGCCAGCACCCCGACAGGGTCCCATAATTCACCCCTCCACTTT.